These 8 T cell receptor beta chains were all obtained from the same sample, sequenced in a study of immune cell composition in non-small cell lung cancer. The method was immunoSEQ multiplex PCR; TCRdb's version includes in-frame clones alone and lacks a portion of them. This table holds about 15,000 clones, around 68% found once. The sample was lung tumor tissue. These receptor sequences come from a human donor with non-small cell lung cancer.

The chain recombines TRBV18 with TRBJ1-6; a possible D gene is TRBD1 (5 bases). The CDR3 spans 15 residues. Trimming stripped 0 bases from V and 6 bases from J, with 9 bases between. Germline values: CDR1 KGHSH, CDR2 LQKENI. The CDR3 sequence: CASSPPSGINSPLHF. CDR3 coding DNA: TGTGCCAGCTCACCACCGTCAGGGATTAATTCACCCCTCCACTTT.

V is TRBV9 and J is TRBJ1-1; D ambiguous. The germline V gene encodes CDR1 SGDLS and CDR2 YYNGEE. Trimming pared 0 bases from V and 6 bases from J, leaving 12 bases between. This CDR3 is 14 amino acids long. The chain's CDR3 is CASSVDGEAPEAFF. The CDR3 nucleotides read TGTGCCAGCAGCGTAGACGGGGAGGCGCCTGAAGCTTTCTTT.

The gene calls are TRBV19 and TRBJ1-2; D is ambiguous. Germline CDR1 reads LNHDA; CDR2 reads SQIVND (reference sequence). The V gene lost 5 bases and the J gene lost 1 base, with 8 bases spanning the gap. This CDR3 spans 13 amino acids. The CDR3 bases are TGTGCCAGTAGTCCCACAGATAACTATGGCTACACCTTC. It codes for CASSPTDNYGYTF.

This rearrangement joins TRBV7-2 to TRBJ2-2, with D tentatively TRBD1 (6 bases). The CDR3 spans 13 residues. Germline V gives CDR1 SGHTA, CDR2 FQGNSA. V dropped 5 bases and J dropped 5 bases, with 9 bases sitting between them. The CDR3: CASSIDRTGELFF. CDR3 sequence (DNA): TGTGCCAGCAGCATCGACAGGACCGGGGAGCTGTTTTTT.

CDR3 DNA: TGTGCCAGCAGCTTGAACAGCGGGGGGGCGGGCGAGCAGTACTTC. It yields the protein CASSLNSGGAGEQYF. V usage is TRBV5-4 and J usage is TRBJ2-7; 10 bases align to TRBD2. This CDR3 is built from 15 residues. Germline loops: CDR1 SGHNT, CDR2 YYREEE (reference sequence). Germline trimming cut 1 base from V and 6 bases from J; bases unmatched to any gene: 7.

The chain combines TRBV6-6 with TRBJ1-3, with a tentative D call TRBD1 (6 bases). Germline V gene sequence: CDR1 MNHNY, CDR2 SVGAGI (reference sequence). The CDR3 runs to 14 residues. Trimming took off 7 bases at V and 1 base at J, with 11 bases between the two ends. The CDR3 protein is CASTIQGSGNTIYF. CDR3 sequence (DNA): TGTGCCAGCACGATACAGGGTTCTGGAAACACCATATATTTT.

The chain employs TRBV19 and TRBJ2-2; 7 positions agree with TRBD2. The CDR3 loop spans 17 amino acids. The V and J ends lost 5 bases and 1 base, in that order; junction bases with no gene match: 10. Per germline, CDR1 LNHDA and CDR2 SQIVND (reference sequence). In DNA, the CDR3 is TGTGCCAGTAGTCTCCGTGGGGTAGCGGGGAACACCGGGGAGCTGTTTTTT. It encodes CASSLRGVAGNTGELFF.

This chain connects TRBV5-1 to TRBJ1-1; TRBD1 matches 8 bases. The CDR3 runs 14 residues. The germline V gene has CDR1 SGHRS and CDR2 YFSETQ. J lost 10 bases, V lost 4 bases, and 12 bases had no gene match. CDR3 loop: CASSERTGRSVAFF. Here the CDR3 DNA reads TGCGCCAGCAGCGAAAGGACAGGGAGGAGTGTAGCTTTCTTT.